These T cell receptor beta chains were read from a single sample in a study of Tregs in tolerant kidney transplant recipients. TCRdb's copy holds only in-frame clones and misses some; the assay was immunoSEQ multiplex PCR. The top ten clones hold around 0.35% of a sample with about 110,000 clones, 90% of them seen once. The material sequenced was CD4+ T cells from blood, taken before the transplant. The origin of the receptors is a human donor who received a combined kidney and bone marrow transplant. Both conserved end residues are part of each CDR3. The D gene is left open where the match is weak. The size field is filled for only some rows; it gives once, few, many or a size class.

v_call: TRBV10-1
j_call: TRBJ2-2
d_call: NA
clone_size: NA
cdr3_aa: CASSELRAGELFF
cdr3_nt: TGCGCCAGCAGTGAATTGAGGGCCGGGGAGCTGTTTTTT

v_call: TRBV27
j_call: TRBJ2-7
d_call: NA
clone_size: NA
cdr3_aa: CASSLIQSSYEQYF
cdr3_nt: TGTGCCAGCAGTTTGATTCAGTCCTCCTACGAGCAGTACTTC

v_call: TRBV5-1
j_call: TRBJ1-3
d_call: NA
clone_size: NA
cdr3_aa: CASRLEGTSGNTIYF
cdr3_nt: TGCGCCAGCAGATTGGAGGGGACATCTGGAAACACCATATATTTT

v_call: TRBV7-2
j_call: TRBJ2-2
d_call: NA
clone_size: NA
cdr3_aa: CASSSHLGTGELFF
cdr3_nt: TGTGCCAGCAGCTCACACCTCGGGACCGGGGAGCTGTTTTTT

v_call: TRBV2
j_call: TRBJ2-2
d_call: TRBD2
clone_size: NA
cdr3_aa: CASSVGRERGELFF
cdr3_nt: TGTGCCAGCAGTGTCGGGCGGGAGAGGGGGGAGCTGTTTTTT

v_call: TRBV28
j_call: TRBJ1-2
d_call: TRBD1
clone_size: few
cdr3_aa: CASISTGGNYGYTF
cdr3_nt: TGTGCCAGCATTTCGACAGGGGGAAACTATGGCTACACCTTC

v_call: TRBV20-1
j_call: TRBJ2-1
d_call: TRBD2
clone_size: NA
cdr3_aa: CSASGGRRFF
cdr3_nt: TGCAGTGCTAGCGGCGGGAGACGGTTCTTC

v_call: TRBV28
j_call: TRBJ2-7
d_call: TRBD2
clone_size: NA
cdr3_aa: CASRLRGSGRSYEQYF
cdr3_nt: TGTGCCAGCAGGCTCAGAGGTAGCGGGAGGAGCTACGAGCAGTACTTC

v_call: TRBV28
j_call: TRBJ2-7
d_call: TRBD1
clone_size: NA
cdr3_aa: CASRNRGEQYF
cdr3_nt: TGTGCCAGCAGAAACAGGGGCGAGCAGTACTTC

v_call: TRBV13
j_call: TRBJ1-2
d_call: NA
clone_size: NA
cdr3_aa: CASSPYGGNYGYTF
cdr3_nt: TGTGCCAGCAGCCCATACGGGGGTAACTATGGCTACACCTTC

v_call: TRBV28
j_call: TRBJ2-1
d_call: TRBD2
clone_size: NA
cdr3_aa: CASRSSSGSYNEQFF
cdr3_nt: TGTGCCAGCAGGTCCTCTAGCGGGAGCTACAATGAGCAGTTCTTC

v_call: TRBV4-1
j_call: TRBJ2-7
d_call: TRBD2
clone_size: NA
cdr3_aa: CASSQDFGGALGIYF
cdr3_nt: TGCGCCAGCAGCCAAGATTTCGGGGGGGCGCTCGGAATTTACTTC

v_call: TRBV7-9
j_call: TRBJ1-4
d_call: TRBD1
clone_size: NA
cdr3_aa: CASSPDRANEKLFF
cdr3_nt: TGTGCCAGCAGCCCAGACAGGGCTAATGAAAAACTGTTTTTT

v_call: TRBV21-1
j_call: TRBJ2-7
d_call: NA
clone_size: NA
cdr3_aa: CASRPTSAYEQYF
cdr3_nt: TGTGCCAGCCGACCGACTAGCGCGTACGAGCAGTACTTC

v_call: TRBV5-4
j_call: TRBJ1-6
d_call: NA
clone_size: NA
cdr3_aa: CASSPTTGNSPLHF
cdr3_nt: TGTGCCAGCAGCCCCACCACAGGGAATTCACCCCTCCACTTT

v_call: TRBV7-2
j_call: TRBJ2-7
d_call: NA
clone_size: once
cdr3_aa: CASSSNRVAYEQYF
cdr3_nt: TGTGCCAGCAGCTCCAACAGGGTAGCCTACGAGCAGTACTTC

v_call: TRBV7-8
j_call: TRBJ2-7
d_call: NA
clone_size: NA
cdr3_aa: CASRSPRDYEQYF
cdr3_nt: TGTGCCAGCAGATCCCCCAGGGACTACGAGCAGTACTTC

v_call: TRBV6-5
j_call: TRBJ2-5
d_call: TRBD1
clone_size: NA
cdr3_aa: CASRTGVVETQYF
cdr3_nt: TGTGCCAGCAGGACAGGGGTTGTGGAGACCCAGTACTTC

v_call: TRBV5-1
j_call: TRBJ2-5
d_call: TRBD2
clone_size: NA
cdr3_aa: CASNPGLAGPETQYF
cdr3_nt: TGCGCCAGCAACCCTGGACTAGCGGGTCCCGAGACCCAGTACTTC

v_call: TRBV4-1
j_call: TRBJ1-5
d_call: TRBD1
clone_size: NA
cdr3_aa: CASSIQGDQPQHF
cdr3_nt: TGCGCCAGCAGCATACAGGGGGATCAGCCCCAGCATTTT

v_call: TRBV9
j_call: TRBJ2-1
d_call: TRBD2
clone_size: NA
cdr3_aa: CASSATSEINDEQFF
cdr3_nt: TGTGCCAGCAGCGCAACTAGCGAAATTAACGATGAGCAGTTCTTC

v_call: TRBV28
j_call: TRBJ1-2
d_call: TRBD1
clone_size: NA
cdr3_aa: CASSVRGLDYGYTF
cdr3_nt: TGTGCCAGCAGTGTCAGGGGGTTGGACTATGGCTACACCTTC

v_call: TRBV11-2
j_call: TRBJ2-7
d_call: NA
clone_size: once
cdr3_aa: CASSLAGLEQYF
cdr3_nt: TGTGCCAGCAGCTTAGCGGGTCTGGAGCAGTACTTC

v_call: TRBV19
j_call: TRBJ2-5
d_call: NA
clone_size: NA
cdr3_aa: CASSERNQETQYF
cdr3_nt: TGTGCCAGTAGTGAGAGGAACCAAGAGACCCAGTACTTC

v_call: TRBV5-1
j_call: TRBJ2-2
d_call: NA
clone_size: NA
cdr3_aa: CASSLGADFTGELFF
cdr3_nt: TGCGCCAGCAGCTTGGGAGCGGACTTCACCGGGGAGCTGTTTTTT

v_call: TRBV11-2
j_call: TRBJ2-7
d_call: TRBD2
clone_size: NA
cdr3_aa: CASSPNPGLAYEQYF
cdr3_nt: TGTGCCAGCAGCCCAAATCCGGGACTAGCCTACGAGCAGTACTTC

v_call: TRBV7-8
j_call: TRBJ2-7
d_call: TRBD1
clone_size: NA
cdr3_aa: CASSLGGQGSSYEQYF
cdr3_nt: TGTGCCAGCAGCCTAGGTGGACAGGGTAGCTCCTACGAGCAGTACTTC

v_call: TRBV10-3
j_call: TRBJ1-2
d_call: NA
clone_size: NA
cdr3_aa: CAIRPTDHYGYTF
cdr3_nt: TGTGCCATCAGGCCGACAGATCACTATGGCTACACCTTC

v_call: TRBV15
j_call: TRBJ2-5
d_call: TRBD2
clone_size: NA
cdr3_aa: CATSRGLAGLQETQYF
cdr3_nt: TGTGCCACCAGCAGGGGGCTAGCGGGCCTCCAAGAGACCCAGTACTTC

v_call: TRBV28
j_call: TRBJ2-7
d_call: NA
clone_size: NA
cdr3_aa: CASEVRGGASYEQYF
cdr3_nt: TGTGCCAGCGAGGTTAGGGGGGGCGCCTCCTACGAGCAGTACTTC

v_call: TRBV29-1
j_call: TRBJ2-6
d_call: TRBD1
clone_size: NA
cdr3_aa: CSVVRAGGAGANVLTF
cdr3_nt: TGCAGCGTTGTAAGGGCAGGGGGCGCCGGGGCCAACGTCCTGACTTTC

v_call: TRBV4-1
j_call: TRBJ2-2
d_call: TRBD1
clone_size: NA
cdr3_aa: CASSKTGGTNTGELFF
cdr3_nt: TGCGCCAGCAGCAAAACAGGGGGCACGAACACCGGGGAGCTGTTTTTT

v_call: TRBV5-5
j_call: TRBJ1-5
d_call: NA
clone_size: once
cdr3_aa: CASSLAGGNQPQHF
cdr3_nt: TGTGCCAGCAGCTTGGCAGGGGGCAATCAGCCCCAGCATTTT

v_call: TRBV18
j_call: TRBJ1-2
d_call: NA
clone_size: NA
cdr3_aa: CASQLDRGGYTF
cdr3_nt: TGTGCCAGCCAACTGGATAGGGGCGGCTACACCTTC

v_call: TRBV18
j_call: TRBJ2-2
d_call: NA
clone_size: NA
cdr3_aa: CASLPELWNTGELFF
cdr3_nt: TGTGCCAGCCTACCCGAGCTCTGGAACACCGGGGAGCTGTTTTTT

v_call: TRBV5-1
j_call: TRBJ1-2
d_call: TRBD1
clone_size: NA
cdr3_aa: CASSAGLGQGVSVYGYTF
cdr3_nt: TGCGCCAGCAGCGCGGGGCTAGGGCAGGGGGTTTCCGTCTATGGCTACACCTTC

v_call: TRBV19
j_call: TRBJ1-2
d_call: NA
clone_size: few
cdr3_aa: CASSKSKGSGHPGYTF
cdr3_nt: TGTGCCAGTAGTAAATCAAAAGGGTCAGGGCACCCGGGCTACACCTTC